These 13 T cell receptor beta chains originate from one sample sequenced in a study of a mutant IDH1 vaccine in newly diagnosed glioma. TCRdb's copy holds only in-frame clones and misses some; the assay was immunoSEQ multiplex PCR. The profile shows 35,000 to 40,000 clones, 80% to 95% of them singletons. Noted time point: baseline, week 1 (first vaccination visit). Treatment indicated: pre-vaccination baseline after standard-of-care therapy. Here the sequenced sample was PBMCs, taken from a glioma patient treated with radiotherapy, temozolomide or both. The receptors originated from a man younger than 30 with glioma.

This clone appeared once. The chain links TRBV5-6 to TRBJ1-5; 9 nucleotides match TRBD1. Germline loops: CDR1 SGHDT, CDR2 YYEEEE. The CDR3 runs 15 residues. V was clipped by 3 bases and J by 7 bases; unmatched bases: 8. The CDR3 region has the DNA TGTGCCAGCAGCTCCATGGACAGGGGAGACCAGCCCCAGCATTTT. It translates to CASSSMDRGDQPQHF.

Comment on this clone: Different DNA sequences within this sample yield the same CDR3. The rearrangement uses TRBV4-2 and TRBJ2-3; D not certain. Trimming took off 3 bases at V and 5 bases at J, with 6 bases between the two ends. CDR3 length: 12 residues. The germline gives CDR1 LGHNA, CDR2 YNFKEQ. CDR3: CASSHWGDTQYF. The CDR3 coding sequence is TGTGCCAGCAGCCACTGGGGAGATACGCAGTATTTT.

This clone showed up just once. The chain has TRBV19 and TRBJ2-7; tentative D call: TRBD1 (6 bases). The CDR3 totals 14 residues. The V gene lost 4 bases and the J gene lost 5 bases, with 15 bases spanning the gap. Germline V gives CDR1 LNHDA, CDR2 SQIVND (reference sequence). In nucleotides, the CDR3 is TGTGCCAGTAGTAAAAACCGGGACAACCACGAGCAGTACTTC. Its protein product is CASSKNRDNHEQYF.

The chain couples TRBV14 to TRBJ1-1; D is uncertain. V was clipped by 0 bases and J by 9 bases, with 8 bases between them. CDR3 size: 12 residues. Germline assignment: CDR1 SGHDN and CDR2 FVKESK. The CDR3 DNA reads TGTGCCAGCAGCCAAGACCGGAGAAAAGCTTTCTTT. Protein product: CASSQDRRKAFF.

This rearrangement joins TRBV29-1 to TRBJ2-3; 9 bases are shared with TRBD2. Germline-derived CDR1 and CDR2 are SQVTM and ANQGSEA. V lost 3 bases to trimming and J lost 2 bases; unmatched junction nucleotides: 6. This CDR3 contains 15 residues. The CDR3 is CSVDGSSGNTDTQYF. In DNA form, the CDR3 reads TGCAGCGTTGACGGTTCTAGCGGGAACACAGATACGCAGTATTTT.

The CDR3: CASSLTGPLNTEAFF. The CDR3, as DNA: TGTGCCAGCAGTTTAACGGGACCGTTGAACACTGAAGCTTTCTTT. The gene calls are TRBV28 and TRBJ1-1; D perhaps matches TRBD1 (5 bases). V lost 2 bases to trimming and J lost 0 bases, with 10 bases between them. Germline CDR1 and CDR2: MDHEN and SYDVKM. The CDR3 is 15 residues long.

J is TRBJ2-2 and V is TRBV6-5, with TRBD2 as a possible D gene (5 bases). Germline V gives CDR1 MNHEY, CDR2 SVGAGI. The CDR3 has 16 residues. Trimming shortened V by 0 bases and J by 6 bases, and 14 bases separated the two germline ends. DNA for the CDR3: TGTGCCAGCAGTTACTCGTGGGCTAGCTCGGCCGGGGAGCTGTTTTTT. Translation: CASSYSWASSAGELFF.

In DNA, the CDR3 is TGTGCCAGCAGCAGGTTTACGGGGGCCAATAATTCACCCCTCCACTTT. It translates to CASSRFTGANNSPLHF. The chain joins TRBV5-4 to TRBJ1-6, with a tentative D call TRBD1 (6 bases). The V gene's germline CDR1 is SGHNT and CDR2 YYREEE (reference sequence). Trimming took off 4 bases at V and 5 bases at J, with 16 bases between the two ends. The CDR3 runs 16 residues.

This clone was seen a single time. This chain joins TRBV18 and TRBJ1-1; 7 nucleotides line up with TRBD1. The V gene's germline CDR1 is KGHSH and CDR2 LQKENI. After removal of 6 bases from V and 7 bases from J, the junction contained 5 bases not matched to a gene. This CDR3 is built from 12 residues. The CDR3 loop is CASSSTGVEAFF. The CDR3 region has the DNA TGTGCCAGCTCGTCAACAGGGGTTGAAGCTTTCTTT.

V and J are TRBV7-9 and TRBJ2-5; TRBD1 might be the D (6 bases). Germline loops: CDR1 SEHNR, CDR2 FQNEAQ (reference sequence). The V end was cut by 5 bases, the J end by 1 base, with 11 bases between. This CDR3 has 14 residues. As DNA, the CDR3 is TGTGCCAGCAGCCTTTCAGGGGCCCAAGAGACCCAGTACTTC. Translating gives CASSLSGAQETQYF.

Only a few counts were recorded for this clone. This rearrangement joins TRBV7-9 to TRBJ2-7, with TRBD1 matching 10 bases. V trimming: 5 bases; J trimming: 3 bases; junction bases outside the gene matches: 10. Germline CDR1 SEHNR, CDR2 FQNEAQ (reference sequence). The CDR3 has 16 residues. DNA for the CDR3: TGTGCCAGCAGCCAACCAATTCGGACAGGGGGCTACGAGCAGTACTTC. Protein sequence: CASSQPIRTGGYEQYF.

The chain recombines TRBV6-1 with TRBJ1-2; a weak D match, TRBD1 (5 bases). Trimming removed 1 base from V and 7 bases from J, with 10 bases in between. Germline V gene data show CDR1 as MNHNS and CDR2 as SASEGT. The CDR3 consists of 13 residues. CDR3 sequence reads: CASSEDRSRGYTF. Here the CDR3 DNA reads TGTGCCAGCAGTGAAGACAGGAGCCGTGGCTACACCTTC.

The chain links TRBV5-1 to TRBJ1-1; D gene unclear. The ends were cut back, 0 bases at V and 5 bases at J, with 8 bases in the middle. The CDR3 spans 13 residues. CDR1 and CDR2 from the germline V gene are SGHRS and YFSETQ. The CDR3 DNA reads as TGCGCCAGCAGCTTGGCTCCGGGGACTGAAGCTTTCTTT. Protein product: CASSLAPGTEAFF. The variable domain in full, completed from reference TRBV5-1 and TRBJ1-1, reads KAGVTQTPRYLIKTRGQQVTLSCSPISGHRSVSWYQQTPGQGLQFLFEYFSETQRNKGNFPGRFSGRQFSNSRSEMNVSTLELGDSALYLCASSLAPGTEAFFGQGTRLTVV.